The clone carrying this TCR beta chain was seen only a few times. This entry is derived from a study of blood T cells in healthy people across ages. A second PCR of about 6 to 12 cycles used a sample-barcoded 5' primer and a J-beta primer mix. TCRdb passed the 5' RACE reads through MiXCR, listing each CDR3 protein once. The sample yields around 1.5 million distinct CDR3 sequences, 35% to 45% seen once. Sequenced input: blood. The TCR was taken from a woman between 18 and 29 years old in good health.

The CDR3 DNA is TGCAGTGCTAGAGAAAGTAGCAGAGCGAAAGAGACCCAGTACTTC. Amino acids: CSARESSRAKETQYF. This chain connects TRBV20-1 to TRBJ2-5; D is unclear. Trimming took 0 bases from V and 3 from J, leaving 14 bases between them. Germline V gene sequence: CDR1 DFQATT, CDR2 SNEGSKA (reference sequence). The CDR3 is made up of 15 amino acids.